This T cell receptor (beta chain) was found in a study of control samples from healthy donors and cancer patients. TCRdb's copy holds only in-frame clones and misses some; the assay was immunoSEQ multiplex PCR. The sample yields about 94,000 clones, around nine tenths seen once. The sample taken for sequencing was blood. This sequence originates from a young woman in good health.

DNA for the CDR3: TGTGCCAGCAGCGTATCTACAGGGCCCGTCGCCTACGAGCAGTACTTC. Protein product: CASSVSTGPVAYEQYF. The chain carries TRBV7-9 and TRBJ2-7, with D maybe TRBD1 (6 bases). In germline, CDR1 is SEHNR, CDR2 FQNEAQ (reference sequence). V lost 5 bases, J lost 2 bases, and 19 bases lay in between. The CDR3 loop spans 16 amino acids.